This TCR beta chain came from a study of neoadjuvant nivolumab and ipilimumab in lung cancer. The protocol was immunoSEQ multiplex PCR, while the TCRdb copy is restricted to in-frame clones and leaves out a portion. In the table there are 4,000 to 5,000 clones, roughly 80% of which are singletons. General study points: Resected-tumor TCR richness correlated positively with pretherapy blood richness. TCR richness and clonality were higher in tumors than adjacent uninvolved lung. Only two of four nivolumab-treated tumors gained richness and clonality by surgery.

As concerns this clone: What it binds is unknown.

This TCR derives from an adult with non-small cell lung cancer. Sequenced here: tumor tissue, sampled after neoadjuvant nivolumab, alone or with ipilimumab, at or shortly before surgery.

CDR3 region: CASSSEAGGNEQFF. The CDR3 DNA reads TGTGCCAGCAGTTCGGAAGCAGGGGGCAATGAGCAGTTCTTC. The V gene is TRBV2, the J gene TRBJ2-1; 7 nucleotides line up with TRBD1. Germline V gene lookup returns CDR1 SNHLY and CDR2 FYNNEI. V was clipped by 5 bases and J by 6 bases; unmatched bases: 7. The CDR3 is 14 amino acids.